This T cell receptor (beta chain) appears in the sequencing data of a study of blood T cell repertoires in COVID-19. About the research overall: Sample material is recorded as cDNA or gDNA derived from T cells, B-cell-depleted T cells, or PBMCs.

Those who participated ranged in age from roughly 18 to 90 years and resided in roughly 26 US areas. Categorization into cohorts depended on clinical history that participants reported. All recovered Cohort 3 donors got two negative PCRs, got clearance, or saw symptom resolution. The ends were cut back, 1 base at V and 4 bases at J, with 10 bases in the middle. This CDR3 has 14 residues. Germline CDR1 is WNHNN and CDR2 is SYGVQD (reference sequence). Using immunoSEQ multiplex PCR, the repertoire was profiled, and TCRdb retains in-frame clones only, with some absent. This sample has roughly 140,000 clones, with around 86% found just once.

Material for sequencing was PBMCs or T cells enriched from blood (not recorded which). V and J are TRBV10-1 and TRBJ2-5; D uncertain. The clonotype was recovered from a man aged 60 to 75 who had recovered from COVID-19. CDR3 bases: TGCGCCAGCAGTGAGTTGGGCGTTGGAGAGACCCAGTACTTC. Translation gives CASSELGVGETQYF.